The 30 T cell receptor beta chains given below trace back to one sample, sequenced in a study of blood T cells in healthy people across ages. Through a sample-barcoded 5' primer and a J-beta primer mix, a second PCR was run for roughly 7 to 12 cycles. TCRdb passed the 5' RACE reads through MiXCR, listing each CDR3 protein once. The repertoire consists of 1.5 million to 2 million distinct CDR3 sequences, with 49% occurring once and the leading ten covering about 2.1%. Material for sequencing was blood. These receptor sequences come from a woman in her 40s in good health.

The chain couples TRBV2 to TRBJ1-6; no clear D gene. The CDR3 covers 14 residues. V dropped 6 bases and J dropped 8 bases, with 14 bases sitting between them. CDR1 is SNHLY and CDR2 is FYNNEI in the germline V gene. The CDR3 reads CASSLGRLDSPLHF. The CDR3 coding sequence is TGTGCCAGCAGCCTAGGGAGGCTGGATTCACCCCTCCACTTT.

This rearrangement joins TRBV24-1 to TRBJ2-3, with D hard to call. Germline lookup yields CDR1 KGHDR and CDR2 SFDVKD. V was clipped by 9 bases and J by 1 base, with 4 bases between them. This CDR3 has 11 residues. CDR3 region: CATSGTDTQYF. Written as DNA, the CDR3 is TGTGCCACCTCGGGCACAGATACGCAGTATTTT.

This clonotype was detected once. CDR3 DNA sequence: TGTGCCAGCCGGGACAGGGGGCATGATGAGCAGTTCTTC. Protein: CASRDRGHDEQFF. The V call is TRBV19, the J call TRBJ2-1; TRBD1 aligns across 12 bases. Looked up from germline, CDR1 is LNHDA and CDR2 is SQIVND (reference sequence). The CDR3 sequence is 13 residues long. Trimming removed 9 bases from V and 8 bases from J; junction bases left unmatched: 5.

On this clonotype itself: The junction differs from germline at one of its ends, possibly a read error. V is TRBV20-1 and J is TRBJ2-3; D is perhaps TRBD2 (5 bases). The CDR3 has 16 amino acids. Germline V CDR1 and CDR2: DFQATT, SNEGSKA (reference sequence). CDR3: CSAPLGPSPSTDRQYF. CDR3 DNA sequence: TGCAGTGCCCCCCTCGGGCCCTCTCCTAGCACAGATAGGCAGTATTTT.

The chain recombines TRBV4-2 with TRBJ1-1; no reliable D call. The V end lost 0 bases, the J end lost 1 base, and 6 bases lay between the germline ends. The germline V gene encodes CDR1 LGHNA and CDR2 YNFKEQ. The CDR3 runs to 14 residues. The CDR3 region has the DNA TGTGCCAGCAGCCAAGATTGGGCGAACACTGAAGCTTTCTTT. Translating it yields CASSQDWANTEAFF.

This chain links TRBV7-3 with TRBJ1-4; a weak D match, TRBD1 (6 bases). Trimming shortened V by 7 bases and J by 8 bases, and 11 bases separated the two germline ends. Germline V gives CDR1 SGHTA, CDR2 FQGTGA. The CDR3 contains 12 residues. As DNA, the CDR3 is TGTGCCAGCACCCTCCAGGGGGAAAAACTGTTTTTT. Translation: CASTLQGEKLFF.

The chain is built from TRBV13 and TRBJ2-6; 9 positions match TRBD1. In germline, CDR1 is PRHDT, CDR2 FYEKMQ (reference sequence). This CDR3 region has 15 residues. The J segment lost 4 bases and the V segment lost 6 bases, leaving 4 bases of the junction unmatched. CDR3 sequence reads: CASRIQGAGANVLTF. Written as DNA, the CDR3 is TGTGCCAGCAGGATACAGGGGGCCGGGGCCAACGTCCTGACTTTC.

The V and J genes are TRBV20-1 and TRBJ2-3; 11 bases are a match to TRBD2. The CDR3 is made up of 15 amino acids. Unmatched junction bases numbered 8, after V lost 5 bases and J lost 4 bases. Per the germline V gene, CDR1 is DFQATT and CDR2 is SNEGSKA (reference sequence). CDR3 residues: CSASSSGGAADTQYF. In DNA, the CDR3 is TGCAGTGCTTCTAGTAGCGGGGGGGCGGCAGATACGCAGTATTTT.

The rearrangement links TRBV20-1 to TRBJ2-1; 11 positions agree with TRBD2. The length of the CDR3 is 18 residues. The V gene end was trimmed by 1 base and the J gene end by 7 bases; junction bases not matched to a gene: 15. The germline V gene encodes CDR1 DFQATT and CDR2 SNEGSKA (reference sequence). CDR3 region: CSARAPGRIAGGINEQFF. CDR3 in DNA: TGCAGTGCTAGAGCCCCGGGCCGTATAGCGGGGGGGATAAATGAGCAGTTCTTC.

The gene calls are TRBV28 and TRBJ2-1; D remains unclear. The CDR3 is made up of 13 amino acids. Germline CDR1 is MDHEN and CDR2 is SYDVKM. The V and J ends lost 3 bases and 10 bases respectively, with 13 bases between them. For the CDR3, the DNA is TGTGCCAGCAGTTTGCCCCACGCGGAAGAGCAGTTCTTC. Translating gives CASSLPHAEEQFF.

This sequence joins TRBV11-2 and TRBJ2-5; 14 positions agree with TRBD2. The CDR3 is made up of 18 amino acids. J lost 5 bases, V lost 4 bases, and 12 bases had no gene match. The germline CDR1 and CDR2 sequences are SGHAT and FQNNGV. The CDR3 region is CASSSAPGTSGGWETQYF. The CDR3 nucleotides read TGTGCCAGCAGCTCAGCCCCCGGGACTAGCGGGGGATGGGAGACCCAGTACTTC.

The chain carries TRBV6-5 and TRBJ1-2; possibly TRBD1 for D (6 bases). Between the trimmed V and J ends, which lost 10 bases and 2 bases, there was a span of 14 bases. Germline CDR1 MNHEY, CDR2 SVGAGI. This CDR3 contains 13 residues. The CDR3 bases are TGTGCCATCTCCAGGGGTATCAACTATGGCTACACCTTC. Translated: CAISRGINYGYTF.

The chain couples TRBV28 to TRBJ2-7; D unclear. The CDR3 extends over 14 amino acids. Germline V lookup: CDR1 MDHEN, CDR2 SYDVKM. Trimming stripped 4 bases from V and 3 bases from J, with 13 bases between. The chain's CDR3 is CASSYGSSYYEQYF. CDR3 nucleotide sequence: TGTGCCAGCAGTTATGGATCCTCTTACTACGAGCAGTACTTC.

The rearrangement links TRBV20-1 to TRBJ2-7; 7 bases line up with TRBD1. V lost 4 bases to trimming and J lost 0 bases; unmatched junction nucleotides: 12. This CDR3 is 16 amino acids long. Germline CDR1 is DFQATT and CDR2 is SNEGSKA (reference sequence). Here the CDR3 reads CSAIPGTAHSSYEQYF. CDR3 in DNA: TGCAGTGCTATTCCCGGGACAGCACACAGCTCCTACGAGCAGTACTTC.

This clonotype was recorded at least ten times. This chain uses TRBV20-1 with TRBJ2-7; D is perhaps TRBD1 (5 bases). Deletions cut 3 bases from V and 0 bases from J, with 6 bases between. The CDR3 length is 12 residues. Per germline, CDR1 DFQATT and CDR2 SNEGSKA (reference sequence). DNA for the CDR3: TGCAGTGCTAGCGACAGCTCCTACGAGCAGTACTTC. Its protein is CSASDSSYEQYF.

The genes are TRBV7-2 and TRBJ2-3; possible D gene TRBD1, 7 bases. Germline V lookup: CDR1 SGHTA, CDR2 FQGNSA. The CDR3 spans 15 residues. V was cut by 5 bases and J by 3 bases, with 15 bases left in between. CDR3 amino acids: CASSAQGRNTDTQYF. CDR3 coding DNA: TGTGCCAGCAGCGCACAGGGGAGGAATACAGATACGCAGTATTTT.

This clonotype was detected only once. V usage is TRBV5-1 and J usage is TRBJ2-3, with TRBD2 identical over 8 bases. Trimming took 3 bases from V and 6 from J; bases not matched to a gene: 6. CDR1 is SGHRS and CDR2 is YFSETQ in the germline V gene. This CDR3 has 14 residues. CDR3 in amino acids: CASSSVPGGDTQYF. CDR3 nucleotides: TGCGCCAGCAGCTCCGTACCGGGGGGGGATACGCAGTATTTT.

Worth noting for this clonotype: A read error may explain this, as a much larger clone is one base away. The chain is built from TRBV7-2 and TRBJ2-4; unclear D gene. The CDR3 is made up of 13 amino acids. Between the trimmed V and J ends, which lost 1 base and 13 bases, there was a span of 14 bases. Germline CDR1 SGHTA, CDR2 FQGNSA. The CDR3 bases are TGTGCCAGCAGCTTAGGTTACGGCATAGGGCAGTACTTC. Translating gives CASSLGYGIGQYF.

V is TRBV11-1 and J is TRBJ2-7, with 11 bases lining up with TRBD1. With the DNA end fitting TRBJ2-5 better, the J assignment may be wrong. Germline lookup yields CDR1 SGHAT and CDR2 FQDESV (reference sequence). This CDR3 region has 17 residues. The CDR3: CASNSRTGGVRRETQYF. DNA for the CDR3: TGTGCCAGCAACTCCAGGACAGGGGGCGTTAGGAGGGAGACCCAGTACTTC.

This sequence joins TRBV20-1 and TRBJ1-2; 7 bases match TRBD1. The germline CDR1 and CDR2 sequences are DFQATT and SNEGSKA (reference sequence). The CDR3 is made up of 14 amino acids. V shed 3 bases, J shed 4 bases, and the junction held 8 bases outside the gene matches. CDR3 sequence: CSARTRGTSYGYTF. Written as DNA, the CDR3 is TGCAGTGCTAGGACCAGGGGGACTTCCTATGGCTACACCTTC.

This clonotype turned up a few times. The chain recombines TRBV12-3 or TRBV12-4 with TRBJ2-7; D is unresolved. Trimming stripped 5 bases from V and 6 bases from J, with 8 bases between. The CDR3 length is 11 residues. CDR3 bases: TGTGCCAGCAGTGGGCTGGCCGAGCAGTACTTC. Translated, it gives CASSGLAEQYF.

Points on this clonotype: A clone one base away is much larger, so this may be a read error. The chain joins TRBV5-6 to TRBJ2-5, with D possibly being TRBD1 (5 bases). Germline V gene sequence: CDR1 SGHDT, CDR2 YYEEEE. The CDR3 covers 15 residues. The ends were cut back, 3 bases at V and 1 base at J, with 13 bases in the middle. The CDR3 DNA reads as TGTGCCAGCAGCTCCCGACAGTGGATCCAAGAGACCCAGTACTTC. Translated, it gives CASSSRQWIQETQYF.

The genes are TRBV7-2 and TRBJ2-7; 8 nucleotides match TRBD1. The CDR3 spans 15 residues. V lost 6 bases and J lost 4; bases outside the gene matches: 11. Germline CDR1 SGHTA, CDR2 FQGNSA. The CDR3 nucleotides are TGTGCCAGCAGGCCGAACAGGGGGTCTTATTACGAGCAGTACTTC. Its translation: CASRPNRGSYYEQYF.

The rearrangement joins TRBV5-6 to TRBJ1-2; the match to TRBD1 covers 7 bases. Per germline, CDR1 SGHDT and CDR2 YYEEEE. The ends lost 5 bases at V and 3 bases at J; junction bases unmatched: 4. This CDR3 region has 13 residues. CDR3 in amino acids: CASRFGQDYGYTF. In DNA form, the CDR3 reads TGTGCCAGCAGATTCGGACAGGACTATGGCTACACCTTC. Using reference TRBV5-6 and TRBJ1-2 for the parts outside the CDR3, the full variable domain is DAGVTQSPTHLIKTRGQQVTLRCSPKSGHDTVSWYQQALGQGPQFIFQYYEEEERQRGNFPDRFSGHQFPNYSSELNVNALLLGDSALYLCASRFGQDYGYTFGSGTRLTVV.

V usage is TRBV7-2 and J usage is TRBJ2-3; D not resolved. The germline CDR1 and CDR2 sequences are SGHTA and FQGNSA. The CDR3 runs to 12 residues. Between the trimmed V and J ends, which lost 2 bases and 5 bases, there was a span of 5 bases. The CDR3 region is CASSLLIDTQYF. CDR3 bases: TGTGCCAGCAGCTTACTTATAGATACGCAGTATTTT.

V gene TRBV6-5 combines with J gene TRBJ2-5, with D possibly TRBD1 on 6 matching bases. The CDR3 has 13 residues. Germline V gene sequence: CDR1 MNHEY, CDR2 SVGAGI. V was clipped by 4 bases and J by 13 bases, with 19 bases between them. DNA of the CDR3: TGTGCCAGCAGTTCCGCCCCGGACAGCCCGAGGTACTTC. Translating gives CASSSAPDSPRYF.

This chain connects TRBV7-6 to TRBJ2-4; D is perhaps TRBD1 or TRBD2 (6 bases each). This CDR3 has 19 amino acids. Trimming removed 5 bases at V and 0 bases at J, with 23 bases between. Germline V CDR1 and CDR2: SGHVS, FNYEAQ. CDR3 DNA: TGTGCCAGCAGCCCTGTGGGGGGCGTGCGGACCCTAGCCAAAAACATTCAGTACTTC. This codes for CASSPVGGVRTLAKNIQYF.

The V and J genes are TRBV29-1 and TRBJ1-5; tentative D call: TRBD1 (5 bases). The CDR3 covers 13 residues. Between the trimmed V and J ends, which lost 4 bases and 7 bases, there was a span of 14 bases. The V gene's germline CDR1 is SQVTM and CDR2 ANQGSEA. Here the CDR3 reads CSVGGTPGQPQHF. The CDR3 DNA reads TGCAGCGTTGGCGGGACCCCCGGCCAGCCCCAGCATTTT.

This chain links TRBV6-5 with TRBJ2-7, with 9 nucleotides matching TRBD1. This CDR3 spans 17 amino acids. The junction had 15 bases not matched to a gene; V was cut back by 7 bases and J by 2 bases. CDR1 is MNHEY and CDR2 is SVGAGI in the germline V gene. CDR3 protein: CASTFRDRDIKAYEQYF. The DNA for the CDR3 is TGTGCCAGCACTTTCCGGGACAGGGACATTAAAGCCTACGAGCAGTACTTC.

V is TRBV2 and J is TRBJ2-7; TRBD2 might be the D (6 bases). The end of the DNA aligns better with TRBJ2-5, so the J call may be wrong. Germline V gene data show CDR1 as SNHLY and CDR2 as FYNNEI. This CDR3 is built from 15 residues. The DNA of the CDR3 is TGTGCCAGCAGTAAACTAGCCCTGGGAGAGGAGACCCAGTACTTC. Translating it yields CASSKLALGEETQYF.